These 7 T cell receptor beta chains were sequenced from one sample in a study of T cell responses to AZD1222 COVID-19 vaccine. The protocol was immunoSEQ multiplex PCR, while the TCRdb copy is restricted to in-frame clones and leaves out a portion. The data contain about 180,000 clones, 88% of them singletons. This specimen was peripheral blood, taken 28 days after the second AZD1222 dose. Source of these receptors: an adult who received the AZD1222 COVID-19 vaccine.

The rearrangement joins TRBV6-5 to TRBJ2-5; a possible D gene is TRBD2 (6 bases). V lost 7 bases and J lost 5, with 20 bases in between. CDR1 is MNHEY, CDR2 SVGAGI, per germline. CDR3 length equals 15 residues. The CDR3: CASTSSGSNTETQYF. CDR3 nucleotide sequence: TGTGCCAGCACGTCCTCCGGGAGTAACACGGAGACCCAGTACTTC.

This chain uses TRBV28 with TRBJ2-2, with D tentatively TRBD1 (6 bases). The CDR3 extends over 14 amino acids. V gave up 8 bases and J gave up 3 bases, with 13 bases separating them. Germline CDR1 and CDR2: MDHEN and SYDVKM. CDR3 nucleotide sequence: TGTGCCAGCGCTACGGGACAATACACCGGGGAGCTGTTTTTT. The encoded protein is CASATGQYTGELFF.

V gene TRBV19 combines with J gene TRBJ1-1; D possibly corresponds to TRBD1 (5 bases). Germline lookup yields CDR1 LNHDA and CDR2 SQIVND (reference sequence). This CDR3 has 13 residues. Trimming took 6 bases from V and 3 from J, leaving 11 bases between them. CDR3 nucleotide sequence: TGTGCCAGTAGGGGACCTAGGGACACTGAAGCTTTCTTT. Translated, it gives CASRGPRDTEAFF.

The chain couples TRBV9 to TRBJ2-6; no firm D call. Looked up from germline, CDR1 is SGDLS and CDR2 is YYNGEE. V dropped 2 bases and J dropped 0 bases, with 3 bases sitting between them. The CDR3 contains 14 residues. The CDR3 nucleotides read TGTGCCAGCAGCGTTGCCTCTGGGGCCAACGTCCTGACTTTC. Translation: CASSVASGANVLTF.

The V and J genes are TRBV7-2 and TRBJ2-7; 8 bases align to TRBD1. The J segment lost 0 bases and the V segment lost 6 bases, leaving 7 bases of the junction unmatched. The CDR3 is made up of 15 amino acids. Germline CDR1 SGHTA, CDR2 FQGNSA. The CDR3 region is CASSQDRDPSYEQYF. CDR3 nucleotide sequence: TGTGCCAGCAGTCAGGACAGGGACCCCTCCTACGAGCAGTACTTC.

This chain joins TRBV3-1 (or the pseudogene TRBV3-2) and TRBJ2-3, with TRBD2 matching over 13 bases. The V gene's germline CDR1 is LGHDT and CDR2 YNNKEL (reference sequence). The ends lost 0 bases at V and 5 bases at J; junction bases unmatched: 2. The CDR3 sequence is 16 residues long. The chain's CDR3 is CASSQDRLAGGDTQYF. In DNA, the CDR3 is TGTGCCAGCAGCCAAGACCGACTAGCGGGAGGAGATACGCAGTATTTT.

This sequence joins TRBV25-1 and TRBJ2-3; 14 positions agree with TRBD2. Germline-derived CDR1 and CDR2 are MGHDK and SYGVNS. The junction had 3 bases not matched to a gene; V was cut back by 6 bases and J by 4 bases. This CDR3 is built from 15 residues. CDR3 nucleotide sequence: TGTGCCAGCAGGGGACTAGCGGGAGTGTCAGATACGCAGTATTTT. This sequence encodes CASRGLAGVSDTQYF.